One T cell receptor beta chain is described in this entry. The data were obtained in a study of CD8+ T cells in alopecia areata. Reverse transcription of extracted RNA yielded cDNA, which provided the sequencing template. The protocol was immunoSEQ multiplex PCR, while the TCRdb copy is restricted to in-frame clones and leaves out a portion. The table shows some 99,000 clones, with less than 50% occurring only once. This CDR3 contains 13 residues. Between the trimmed V and J ends, which lost 4 bases and 2 bases, there was a span of 12 bases. From germline, CDR1 is SQVTM and CDR2 ANQGSEA. This clonotype was obtained from a human donor with alopecia areata. V usage is TRBV29-1 and J usage is TRBJ2-7; no definite D call. The sequencing input was CD4+ T cells sorted from blood. CDR3 region: CSVAVGMAYEQYF. Here the CDR3 DNA reads TGCAGCGTTGCGGTAGGGATGGCCTACGAGCAGTACTTC.